The 11 T cell receptor beta chains below come from one sample, sequenced in a study of human T cells and chemical hapten exposure. Time point meaning: pre-sensitization, week 0. The treatment is: therapeutic diphenylcyclopropenone sensitization with weekly scalp DPC. TCRdb reprocessed the RACE reads via MiXCR and lists one record per CDR3 protein. Among 350,000 to 400,000 distinct CDR3 sequences listed, 5.1% were seen once. The sample was whole blood, taken in connection with sensitization to the hapten diphenylcyclopropenone (DPC). The receptors come from a woman aged 50 to 60 with alopecia areata. Some clones in this sample may be carry-over from other donors' samples.

This chain uses TRBV20-1 with TRBJ2-3; 7 nucleotides line up with TRBD2. This CDR3 spans 14 amino acids. After removal of 4 bases from V and 2 bases from J, the junction contained 6 bases not matched to a gene. Germline assignment: CDR1 DFQATT and CDR2 SNEGSKA (reference sequence). DNA for the CDR3: TGCAGTGCTAAGAGCGGGGCTTTCACAGATACGCAGTATTTT. The encoded protein is CSAKSGAFTDTQYF.

The chain is built from TRBV7-2 and TRBJ1-1; D unclear. Per the germline V gene, CDR1 is SGHTA and CDR2 is FQGNSA. V lost 4 bases and J 11 bases, leaving 20 bases between the germline ends. The CDR3 length is 14 residues. This chain's CDR3 is CASSSPQNRNSAFF. As DNA, the CDR3 is TGTGCCAGCAGCTCTCCCCAAAACCGGAACTCTGCTTTCTTT. Filled out from reference TRBV7-2 and TRBJ1-1, the complete variable domain reads GAGVSQSPSNKVTEKGKDVELRCDPISGHTALYWYRQSLGQGLEFLIYFQGNSAPDKSGLPSDRFSAERTGGSVSTLTIQRTQQEDSAVYLCASSSPQNRNSAFFGQGTRLTVV.

V is TRBV6-6 and J is TRBJ1-4, with TRBD1 matching over 11 bases. The length of the CDR3 is 14 residues. Germline loops: CDR1 MNHNY, CDR2 SVGAGI (reference sequence). J was trimmed by 8 bases and V by 5 bases; bases with no gene match: 4. CDR3 nucleotides: TGTGCCAGCAGTCGGACAGGGGGCTGGGAAAAACTGTTTTTT. It specifies CASSRTGGWEKLFF.

The chain uses TRBV27 and TRBJ2-1, with D tentatively TRBD2 (6 bases). CDR1 is MNHEY, CDR2 SMNVEV, per germline (reference sequence). The V and J ends lost 5 bases and 10 bases respectively, with 18 bases between them. The CDR3 totals 14 residues. In DNA form, the CDR3 reads TGTGCCAGCAGTGATGGAGGGCCAGAGGGGGAGCAGTTCTTC. Protein sequence: CASSDGGPEGEQFF.

This clonotype showed up many times. The J gene is TRBJ2-1, the V gene TRBV29-1; 11 positions agree with TRBD2. This CDR3 region has 15 residues. Germline values: CDR1 SQVTM, CDR2 ANQGSEA. V dropped 5 bases and J dropped 3; count of bases not matched to a gene: 6. The CDR3 sequence is CSVYAGTSGYNEQFF. DNA for the CDR3: TGCAGCGTTTATGCCGGGACTAGCGGCTACAATGAGCAGTTCTTC.

The table lists this clonotype with many counts. This chain joins TRBV28 and TRBJ2-1; TRBD2 aligns across 12 bases. The CDR3 spans 16 residues. With V trimmed by 5 bases and J by 6 bases, 8 bases remained unmatched. Germline CDR1 MDHEN, CDR2 SYDVKM. CDR3: CASSNGLAGLINEQFF. DNA for the CDR3: TGTGCCAGCAGTAACGGACTAGCGGGACTCATCAATGAGCAGTTCTTC.

At least ten counts were recorded for this clonotype. This chain connects TRBV7-2 to TRBJ1-2, with 8 bases matching TRBD1. This CDR3 contains 13 residues. Trimming took 5 bases from V and 8 from J; bases not matched to a gene: 7. Germline loops: CDR1 SGHTA, CDR2 FQGNSA. The CDR3 region has the DNA TGTGCCAGCAGCACCGGGACAGGACAAGGCTACACCTTC. Amino acid sequence: CASSTGTGQGYTF. Filled out from reference TRBV7-2 and TRBJ1-2, the complete variable domain reads GAGVSQSPSNKVTEKGKDVELRCDPISGHTALYWYRQSLGQGLEFLIYFQGNSAPDKSGLPSDRFSAERTGGSVSTLTIQRTQQEDSAVYLCASSTGTGQGYTFGSGTRLTVV.

This clonotype has at least ten counts. V is TRBV27 and J is TRBJ2-1; no firm D call. Germline assignment: CDR1 MNHEY and CDR2 SMNVEV (reference sequence). The CDR3 extends over 14 amino acids. Trimming cost V 4 bases and J 7 bases, with 14 bases left between them. The CDR3 is CASSYTGPPNEQFF. The CDR3 DNA is TGTGCCAGCAGTTATACCGGGCCACCAAATGAGCAGTTCTTC.

Ten or more counts support this clonotype. The chain links TRBV7-8 to TRBJ1-2; no clear D. The CDR3 has 14 residues. Between the trimmed V and J ends, which lost 5 bases and 1 base, there was a span of 11 bases. CDR1 and CDR2 from the germline V gene are SGHVS and FQNEAQ. The CDR3 is CASSLTAVNYGYTF. In nucleotides, the CDR3 is TGTGCCAGCAGCCTAACGGCGGTTAACTATGGCTACACCTTC.

This clonotype was recorded at least ten times. The CDR3 region has the DNA TGTGCCAGTAGGCCAGGAGGGGACCGGGTGGGGCCCCAGCATTTT. Protein sequence: CASRPGGDRVGPQHF. V and J are TRBV19 and TRBJ1-5; D perhaps matches TRBD1 (5 bases). V was cut by 6 bases and J by 9 bases, with 21 bases left in between. The CDR3 is 15 residues long. The germline V gene has CDR1 LNHDA and CDR2 SQIVND (reference sequence).

There are many counts of this clonotype. This sequence joins TRBV9 and TRBJ2-1, with 12 positions matching TRBD2. Germline CDR1 is SGDLS and CDR2 is YYNGEE. The CDR3 length is 16 residues. The V gene end was trimmed by 0 bases and the J gene end by 10 bases; junction bases not matched to a gene: 8. The CDR3 here is CASSVGGLAGGQEQFF. CDR3 nucleotide sequence: TGTGCCAGCAGCGTAGGGGGGCTAGCGGGAGGGCAAGAGCAGTTCTTC.